This TCR beta chain appears in the sequencing data of a study of blood T cell repertoires in COVID-19. Study-level background: Acute and convalescent COVID-19 specimens originated in the United States, Italy and Spain. PBMCs, B-cell-depleted T cells, or T cells provided the cDNA or gDNA that made up the material.

Study processing details: Amplification from reference gene primers served as the basis for estimated nucleated cell counts. TCRdb keeps only in-frame clones here, not all; method: immunoSEQ multiplex PCR. V, J and clone size are those of that table, while D and trimming were read from the DNA. The table records 370,000 or so clones, roughly 86% of them present only once. The germline V gene encodes CDR1 ENHRY and CDR2 SYGVKD. This CDR3 comprises 14 residues. The V end was cut by 4 bases, the J end by 8 bases, with 17 bases between. This clone was counted a single time. The receptor's source is a human donor with acute or convalescent COVID-19. The donor label of this sample is uncertain. Sequencing used peripheral blood. The chain employs TRBV10-3 and TRBJ1-2; the D is unclear. CDR3 in DNA: TGTGCCATCAGTGCCCCCAGCGCCTCGGGGGGCTACACCTTC. It yields the protein CAISAPSASGGYTF.